This entry is about one T cell receptor beta chain. Its target is not known. CDR1 is MRHNA, CDR2 SNTAGT, per germline. This CDR3 is built from 15 residues. Trimming pared 6 bases from V and 5 bases from J, leaving 19 bases between. Noted time point: week 35, safety follow-up. Every single dose of the vaccine, 300 ug of mutant IDH1 20-mer peptide, came with topical imiquimod. Libraries were prepared by immunoSEQ multiplex PCR; TCRdb keeps only in-frame clonotypes and omits some of them. The sample consists of roughly 64,000 clones, roughly 74% of them appearing once. The sample comes from a study of a mutant IDH1 vaccine in newly diagnosed glioma.

This TCR derives from a man between 45 and 60 years old with glioma. Here the sequenced sample was PBMCs, taken from a glioma patient whose treatment included an IDH1 peptide vaccine. This rearrangement joins TRBV6-4 to TRBJ1-2; a possible D gene is TRBD1 (6 bases). CDR3 protein: CASRPGDSRLYGYTF. Here the CDR3 DNA reads TGTGCCAGCAGACCAGGGGACTCGAGGTTATATGGCTACACCTTC.